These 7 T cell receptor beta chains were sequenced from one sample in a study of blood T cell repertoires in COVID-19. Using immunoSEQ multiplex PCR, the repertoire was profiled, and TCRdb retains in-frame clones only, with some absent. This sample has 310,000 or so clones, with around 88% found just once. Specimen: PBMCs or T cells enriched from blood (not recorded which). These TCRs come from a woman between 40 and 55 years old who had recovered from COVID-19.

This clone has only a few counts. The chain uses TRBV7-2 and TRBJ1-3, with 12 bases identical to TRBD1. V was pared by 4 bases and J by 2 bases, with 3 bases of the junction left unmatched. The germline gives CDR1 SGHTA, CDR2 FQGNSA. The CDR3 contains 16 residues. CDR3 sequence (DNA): TGTGCCAGCAGCTGGGGACAGGGGGCAACTGGAAACACCATATATTTT. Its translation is CASSWGQGATGNTIYF.

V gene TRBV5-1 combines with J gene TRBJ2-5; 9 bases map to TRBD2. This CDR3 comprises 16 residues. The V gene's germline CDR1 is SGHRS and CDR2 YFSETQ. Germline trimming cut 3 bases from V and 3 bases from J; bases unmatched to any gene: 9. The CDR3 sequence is CASSSLVAGGEETQYF. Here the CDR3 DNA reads TGCGCCAGCAGCTCACTCGTGGCGGGAGGGGAAGAGACCCAGTACTTC.

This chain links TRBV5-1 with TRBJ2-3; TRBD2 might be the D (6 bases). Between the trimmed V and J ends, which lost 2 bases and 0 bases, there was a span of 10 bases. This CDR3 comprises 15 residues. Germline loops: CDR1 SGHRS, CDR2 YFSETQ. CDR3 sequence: CASSFSGTSTDTQYF. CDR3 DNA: TGCGCCAGCAGCTTCTCCGGGACTAGCACAGATACGCAGTATTTT.

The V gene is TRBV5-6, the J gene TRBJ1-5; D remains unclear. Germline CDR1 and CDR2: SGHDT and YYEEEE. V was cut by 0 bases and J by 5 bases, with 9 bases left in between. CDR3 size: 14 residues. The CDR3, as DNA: TGTGCCAGCAGCTTGGCTGGGCCAGATCAGCCCCAGCATTTT. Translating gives CASSLAGPDQPQHF. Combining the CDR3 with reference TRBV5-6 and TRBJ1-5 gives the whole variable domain DAGVTQSPTHLIKTRGQQVTLRCSPKSGHDTVSWYQQALGQGPQFIFQYYEEEERQRGNFPDRFSGHQFPNYSSELNVNALLLGDSALYLCASSLAGPDQPQHFGDGTRLSIL.

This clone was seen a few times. This chain's CDR3 is CASSPAGAGNQPQHF. DNA of the CDR3: TGTGCCAGCAGCCCGGCGGGGGCCGGCAATCAGCCCCAGCATTTT. The chain has TRBV7-9 and TRBJ1-5, with a possible D match to TRBD1 (6 bases). This CDR3 has 15 residues. V was pared by 5 bases and J by 2 bases, with 13 bases between. Germline CDR1 and CDR2: SEHNR and FQNEAQ (reference sequence).

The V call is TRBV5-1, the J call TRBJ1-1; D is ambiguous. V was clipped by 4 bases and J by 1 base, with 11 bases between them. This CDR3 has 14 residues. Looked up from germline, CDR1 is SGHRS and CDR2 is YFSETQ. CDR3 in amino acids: CASSLDVENTEAFF. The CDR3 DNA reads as TGCGCCAGCAGCCTAGACGTAGAGAACACTGAAGCTTTCTTT.

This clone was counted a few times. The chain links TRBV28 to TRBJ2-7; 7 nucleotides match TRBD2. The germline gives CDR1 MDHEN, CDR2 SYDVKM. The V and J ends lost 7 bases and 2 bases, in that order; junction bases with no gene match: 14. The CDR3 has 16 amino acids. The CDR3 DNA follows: TGTGCCAGCACCCTAGGGACTACCAATATCCCCTACGAGCAGTACTTC. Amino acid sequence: CASTLGTTNIPYEQYF. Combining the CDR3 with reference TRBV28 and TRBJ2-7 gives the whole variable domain DVKVTQSSRYLVKRTGEKVFLECVQDMDHENMFWYRQDPGLGLRLIYFSYDVKMKEKGDIPEGYSVSREKKERFSLILESASTNQTSMYLCASTLGTTNIPYEQYFGPGTRLTVT.